A single sample is the source of the 19 T cell receptor beta chains below, sequenced in a study of Ad26.COV2.S vaccination and SARS-CoV-2 variants. Some clones are missing from TCRdb's copy, which holds only in-frame ones; the method was immunoSEQ multiplex PCR. Of 150,000 to 200,000 clones in the sample, around 88% were seen once. This specimen consisted of peripheral blood, obtained after recovery from COVID-19. These receptor sequences come from a human donor who had recovered from COVID-19.

The chain couples TRBV9 to TRBJ2-7, with 8 bases that match TRBD2. The CDR3 spans 14 residues. From germline, CDR1 is SGDLS and CDR2 YYNGEE. After removal of 0 bases from V and 4 bases from J, the junction contained 3 bases not matched to a gene. This CDR3 reads CASSVGSGGYEQYF. The CDR3 DNA is TGTGCCAGCAGCGTAGGAAGCGGGGGATACGAGCAGTACTTC.

The V call is TRBV11-2, the J call TRBJ2-5; 8 nucleotides align to TRBD2. The CDR3 spans 15 residues. The J segment lost 2 bases and the V segment lost 3 bases, leaving 5 bases of the junction unmatched. Germline loops: CDR1 SGHAT, CDR2 FQNNGV. The CDR3 sequence is CASSFPGGPQETQYF. In DNA, the CDR3 is TGTGCCAGCAGCTTCCCGGGGGGGCCGCAAGAGACCCAGTACTTC.

In nucleotides, the CDR3 is TGTGCCAGCAGTCCCGAGCACTACAATGAGCAGTTCTTC. Translation: CASSPEHYNEQFF. V gene TRBV6-4 combines with J gene TRBJ2-1; no firm D call. Trimming took off 5 bases at V and 3 bases at J, with 8 bases between the two ends. Looked up from germline, CDR1 is MRHNA and CDR2 is SNTAGT. The CDR3 runs to 13 residues.

The V gene is TRBV28, the J gene TRBJ2-6, with 7 positions matching TRBD1. The V gene's germline CDR1 is MDHEN and CDR2 SYDVKM. V lost 10 bases and J lost 2; bases outside the gene matches: 5. The CDR3 sequence is 14 residues long. The CDR3 protein is CATRGQTGANVLTF. CDR3 coding DNA: TGTGCCACCAGGGGACAGACTGGGGCCAACGTCCTGACTTTC.

This chain uses TRBV5-8 with TRBJ2-5; D is undetermined. V lost 4 bases and J lost 2, with 12 bases in between. CDR1 is SGHTS, CDR2 YDEGEE, per germline. This CDR3 spans 14 amino acids. CDR3 sequence (DNA): TGTGCCAGCAGCCCTCGTACGATTCAAGAGACCCAGTACTTC. It codes for CASSPRTIQETQYF.

This chain connects TRBV28 to TRBJ1-5; a weak D match, TRBD1 (5 bases). The V gene lost 6 bases and the J gene lost 2 bases, with 14 bases spanning the gap. Germline CDR1 reads MDHEN; CDR2 reads SYDVKM. The CDR3 is 15 residues long. This CDR3 reads CASRESGARNQPQHF. The CDR3 DNA reads as TGTGCCAGCAGGGAGAGTGGGGCTCGCAATCAGCCCCAGCATTTT.

The CDR3 reads CASSNGQLAKETQYF. CDR3 in DNA: TGTGCCAGTAGTAATGGACAGCTGGCCAAAGAGACCCAGTACTTC. V is TRBV19 and J is TRBJ2-5; D is perhaps TRBD1 (6 bases). The germline CDR1 and CDR2 sequences are LNHDA and SQIVND (reference sequence). The CDR3 sequence is 15 residues long. The V end lost 4 bases, the J end lost 3 bases, and 15 bases lay between the germline ends.

The rearrangement links TRBV7-9 to TRBJ2-1, with D possibly being TRBD1 (5 bases). V dropped 4 bases and J dropped 7 bases, with 8 bases sitting between them. The CDR3 sequence is 12 residues long. Germline V gene data show CDR1 as SEHNR and CDR2 as FQNEAQ (reference sequence). The CDR3 DNA is TGTGCCAGCAGCTCGACAGTTAATGAGCAGTTCTTC. Translation: CASSSTVNEQFF.

V is TRBV2 and J is TRBJ2-7; D gene unclear. The ends were cut back, 5 bases at V and 0 bases at J, with 8 bases in the middle. This CDR3 comprises 13 residues. Per the germline V gene, CDR1 is SNHLY and CDR2 is FYNNEI. CDR3 region: CASSRITSYEQYF. CDR3 nucleotides: TGTGCCAGCAGTAGGATAACCTCCTACGAGCAGTACTTC.

The V gene is TRBV7-2, the J gene TRBJ2-1; 10 bases align to TRBD2. The germline V gene has CDR1 SGHTA and CDR2 FQGNSA. CDR3 size: 16 residues. Unmatched junction bases numbered 13, after V lost 5 bases and J lost 9 bases. As DNA, the CDR3 is TGTGCCAGCAGCAAGACCCACCTAGCGGGAGTGGCTGAGCAGTTCTTC. Translation gives CASSKTHLAGVAEQFF.

This sequence joins TRBV5-1 and TRBJ1-5, with D perhaps TRBD1 (6 bases). Trimming cost V 0 bases and J 7 bases, with 11 bases left between them. The CDR3 runs 14 residues. The V gene's germline CDR1 is SGHRS and CDR2 YFSETQ. CDR3 sequence reads: CASSLGLQGQPQHF. CDR3 DNA: TGCGCCAGCAGCTTGGGCCTACAGGGCCAGCCCCAGCATTTT.

The chain uses TRBV9 and TRBJ2-1; D not resolved. V was shortened by 0 bases and J by 4 bases, with 5 bases between the two germline ends. CDR3 length equals 13 residues. Germline lookup yields CDR1 SGDLS and CDR2 YYNGEE. The CDR3, as DNA: TGTGCCAGCAGCGTAGACCCTTACAATGAGCAGTTCTTC. Encoded protein: CASSVDPYNEQFF.

The genes are TRBV5-6 and TRBJ2-2, with TRBD1 as a possible D gene (6 bases). This CDR3 comprises 16 residues. Per the germline V gene, CDR1 is SGHDT and CDR2 is YYEEEE. Deletions cut 1 base from V and 6 bases from J, with 16 bases between. This CDR3 reads CASSLLPQGSAGELFF. CDR3 coding DNA: TGTGCCAGCAGCTTGCTACCACAGGGCTCGGCCGGGGAGCTGTTTTTT. The variable domain in full, with the rest retrieved from reference TRBV5-6 and TRBJ2-2, is DAGVTQSPTHLIKTRGQQVTLRCSPKSGHDTVSWYQQALGQGPQFIFQYYEEEERQRGNFPDRFSGHQFPNYSSELNVNALLLGDSALYLCASSLLPQGSAGELFFGEGSRLTVL.

CDR3 nucleotide sequence: TGTGCCAGCAGGGGACTAGCGGGAGCGGGCGGGGAGCTGTTTTTT. This sequence encodes CASRGLAGAGGELFF. This chain uses TRBV2 with TRBJ2-2, with TRBD2 matching over 14 bases. The CDR3 runs to 15 residues. V lost 6 bases to trimming and J lost 7 bases; unmatched junction nucleotides: 4. Germline-derived CDR1 and CDR2 are SNHLY and FYNNEI.

This clone occurred once. The V and J genes are TRBV10-3 and TRBJ1-4; 10 nucleotides align to TRBD1. Germline assignment: CDR1 ENHRY and CDR2 SYGVKD. Germline trimming cut 2 bases from V and 7 bases from J; bases unmatched to any gene: 4. This CDR3 region has 15 residues. This chain's CDR3 is CAISEKDRGVEKLFF. The CDR3 DNA reads as TGTGCCATCAGTGAGAAGGACAGGGGGGTTGAAAAACTGTTTTTT.

V usage is TRBV27 and J usage is TRBJ2-4; D is perhaps TRBD1 (6 bases). Germline V gene data show CDR1 as MNHEY and CDR2 as SMNVEV (reference sequence). There are 14 residues in the CDR3. V dropped 0 bases and J dropped 6 bases, with 9 bases sitting between them. DNA of the CDR3: TGTGCCAGCAGTTTATCTGGCAGGGGAAACATTCAGTACTTC. This translates into CASSLSGRGNIQYF.

This chain connects TRBV19 to TRBJ2-7, with TRBD1 matching over 7 bases. CDR1 and CDR2 (germline): LNHDA, SQIVND (reference sequence). This CDR3 region has 15 residues. Trimming cost V 5 bases and J 0 bases; bases outside gene matches: 7. As DNA, the CDR3 is TGTGCCAGTAGTGTCGACAGGGAGAGCTCCTACGAGCAGTACTTC. Protein sequence: CASSVDRESSYEQYF.

The chain employs TRBV7-2 and TRBJ1-2; TRBD1 is a possible D gene (5 bases). The CDR3 totals 12 residues. Germline V lookup: CDR1 SGHTA, CDR2 FQGNSA. Between the trimmed V and J ends, which lost 10 bases and 5 bases, there was a span of 14 bases. This CDR3 reads CATRRGSYGYTF. The CDR3 bases are TGTGCCACCCGGAGGGGCTCGTATGGCTACACCTTC. Using reference TRBV7-2 and TRBJ1-2 for the parts outside the CDR3, the full variable domain is GAGVSQSPSNKVTEKGKDVELRCDPISGHTALYWYRQSLGQGLEFLIYFQGNSAPDKSGLPSDRFSAERTGGSVSTLTIQRTQQEDSAVYLCATRRGSYGYTFGSGTRLTVV.

Worth noting for this clone: At the DNA level, this CDR3 is encoded by other sequences in the same sample as well. V usage is TRBV19 and J usage is TRBJ2-7; D tentatively fits TRBD1 or TRBD2 (5 bases each). V was pared by 2 bases and J by 0 bases, with 11 bases between. The germline CDR1 and CDR2 sequences are LNHDA and SQIVND (reference sequence). There are 15 residues in the CDR3. Here the CDR3 reads CASSISGQSSYEQYF. The CDR3 region has the DNA TGTGCCAGTAGTATATCGGGGCAGAGCTCCTACGAGCAGTACTTC.